The 26 T cell receptor beta chains given below trace back to one sample, sequenced in a study of T cell responses to AZD1222 COVID-19 vaccine (dated by TCRdb to about 2021). The library was produced with the immunoSEQ multiplex PCR assay. The clones in this table, taken by TCRdb from immuneACCESS, are in-frame only. Not every clone is retained; where verified, under half of the shortfall comes from an unresolved V gene, and the cause of the rest is unknown. This sample is represented by 80,000 to 95,000 clones; around 92% of them were singletons. The ten biggest clones cover 2.8% of the sample. Read against the paper, the sample's time point label means: baseline before first vaccination. Taken with the paper, the label for treatment or condition translates to: meningococcal conjugate vaccine given as trial control. The source material was peripheral blood, sampled on day 0 of MenACWY control vaccination. The receptors shown here come from an adult in good health.

The chain couples TRBV15 to TRBJ2-7, with 9 bases aligning to TRBD1. V dropped 8 bases and J dropped 3; count of bases not matched to a gene: 11. CDR1 and CDR2 (germline): LNHNV, YYDKDF (reference sequence). The CDR3 has 15 amino acids. CDR3 region: CATRARTGEGYEQYF. DNA for the CDR3: TGTGCCACCCGGGCCCGGACAGGGGAAGGCTACGAGCAGTACTTC.

V is TRBV9 and J is TRBJ2-7, with D uncertain. The CDR3 runs 14 residues. V was clipped by 0 bases and J by 0 bases, with 7 bases between them. Per germline, CDR1 SGDLS and CDR2 YYNGEE. This chain's CDR3 is CASSVGSISYEQYF. DNA of the CDR3: TGTGCCAGCAGCGTAGGTAGCATCTCCTACGAGCAGTACTTC. The variable domain in full, completed from reference TRBV9 and TRBJ2-7, reads DSGVTQTPKHLITATGQRVTLRCSPRSGDLSVYWYQQSLDQGLQFLIQYYNGEERAKGNILERFSAQQFPDLHSELNLSSLELGDSALYFCASSVGSISYEQYFGPGTRLTVT.

This clone is a singleton in its sample. The chain uses TRBV19 and TRBJ2-1; D might be TRBD2 (6 bases). V lost 4 bases and J lost 5, with 6 bases in between. The CDR3 runs 12 residues. From germline, CDR1 is LNHDA and CDR2 SQIVND (reference sequence). The CDR3 here is CASSTGDNEQFF. CDR3 DNA sequence: TGTGCCAGTAGTACGGGGGACAATGAGCAGTTCTTC.

The genes are TRBV6-2 or TRBV6-3 and TRBJ2-7; possibly TRBD1 or TRBD2 for D (6 bases each). CDR1 is MNHEY, CDR2 SVGEGT, per germline. The ends were cut back, 5 bases at V and 4 bases at J, with 15 bases in the middle. CDR3 size: 14 residues. The CDR3 protein is CASSVRGQGYEQYF. CDR3 nucleotide sequence: TGTGCCAGCAGTGTCCGGGGGCAGGGGTACGAGCAGTACTTC.

The rearrangement links TRBV4-3 to TRBJ1-1; D might be TRBD1 (6 bases). Germline V gives CDR1 LGHNA, CDR2 YSLEER. The V and J ends lost 0 bases and 3 bases respectively, with 14 bases between them. CDR3 length: 16 amino acids. CDR3 in DNA: TGCGCCAGCAGCCAAGATTTGGGGGGCGGCGACACTGAAGCTTTCTTT. Its protein product is CASSQDLGGGDTEAFF.

This chain links TRBV11-2 with TRBJ1-4; the D gene is possibly TRBD1 (5 bases). The CDR3 sequence is 15 residues long. CDR1 is SGHAT, CDR2 FQNNGV, per germline. Trimming cost V 1 base and J 4 bases, with 10 bases left between them. The DNA of the CDR3 is TGTGCCAGCAGCTTAGGAACGACAGTTAATGAAAAACTGTTTTTT. Protein: CASSLGTTVNEKLFF.

This chain uses TRBV11-2 with TRBJ1-2; 7 bases match TRBD1. CDR1 SGHAT and CDR2 FQNNGV come from the germline V gene. V trimming: 2 bases; J trimming: 8 bases; junction bases outside the gene matches: 8. The CDR3 length is 14 residues. The CDR3 protein is CASSLREGASGYTF. DNA of the CDR3: TGTGCCAGCAGCTTACGGGAGGGGGCGTCGGGCTACACCTTC.

The chain is built from TRBV11-2 and TRBJ1-4; 9 bases are shared with TRBD1. Per the germline V gene, CDR1 is SGHAT and CDR2 is FQNNGV. V dropped 4 bases and J dropped 6; count of bases not matched to a gene: 0. This CDR3 has 13 residues. The CDR3 loop is CASSWTGDEKLFF. CDR3 coding DNA: TGTGCCAGCAGCTGGACAGGGGATGAAAAACTGTTTTTT.

The rearrangement links TRBV19 to TRBJ1-6, with a weak D call TRBD1 (6 bases). The CDR3 runs to 14 residues. The ends were cut back, 3 bases at V and 10 bases at J, with 13 bases in the middle. The germline gives CDR1 LNHDA, CDR2 SQIVND (reference sequence). CDR3 region: CASSIGRGSSPLHF. Here the CDR3 DNA reads TGTGCCAGTAGTATCGGCAGGGGAAGCTCACCCCTCCACTTT.

The J gene is TRBJ2-7, the V gene TRBV7-2, with D hard to call. CDR3 length equals 12 residues. The V gene lost 3 bases and the J gene lost 6 bases, with 9 bases spanning the gap. Germline assignment: CDR1 SGHTA and CDR2 FQGNSA. The CDR3, as DNA: TGTGCCAGCAGCTTCCAAACTACCGAGCAGTACTTC. Protein sequence: CASSFQTTEQYF.

The gene calls are TRBV7-2 and TRBJ1-4, with 9 bases matching TRBD1. Losses at the gene ends were 4 bases for V and 2 bases for J; bases not matched to a gene: 11. Germline values: CDR1 SGHTA, CDR2 FQGNSA. The CDR3 has 18 amino acids. In DNA form, the CDR3 reads TGTGCCAGCAGCTCCCGGGACAGGGTTTGGGCGACTAATGAAAAACTGTTTTTT. Amino acids: CASSSRDRVWATNEKLFF.

J is TRBJ2-2 and V is TRBV7-8; possibly TRBD1 for D (5 bases). Deletions cut 1 base from V and 0 bases from J, with 9 bases between. Germline lookup yields CDR1 SGHVS and CDR2 FQNEAQ. The CDR3 length is 16 residues. In DNA form, the CDR3 reads TGTGCCAGCAGCTTAGTGGACATGTCGAACACCGGGGAGCTGTTTTTT. As protein: CASSLVDMSNTGELFF.

The V call is TRBV29-1, the J call TRBJ1-1; 7 nucleotides match TRBD1. Germline CDR1 reads SQVTM; CDR2 reads ANQGSEA. This CDR3 region has 11 residues. Germline trimming cut 5 bases from V and 8 bases from J; bases unmatched to any gene: 5. The CDR3 DNA sequence: TGCAGCGTTCCCCGGGACAGCGAAGCTTTCTTT. It encodes CSVPRDSEAFF.

The chain recombines TRBV5-4 with TRBJ2-2, with D possibly matching TRBD2 (6 bases). Looked up from germline, CDR1 is SGHNT and CDR2 is YYREEE (reference sequence). The CDR3 consists of 16 residues. V lost 1 base and J 1 base, leaving 11 bases between the germline ends. Here the CDR3 DNA reads TGTGCCAGCAGCTTGTCCGCCGGGGGGAACACCGGGGAGCTGTTTTTT. As protein: CASSLSAGGNTGELFF.

CDR3 sequence (DNA): TGCACCAGCAGCCAGACGAGCAATAGCGGGGGGGCGGGTAATGAGCAGTTCTTC. It translates to CTSSQTSNSGGAGNEQFF. The chain recombines TRBV1 with TRBJ2-1; the table's TRBD2 call for D was not verified on the DNA. TRBV1 is a known pseudogene. The CDR3 loop spans 18 amino acids.

This clone showed up just once. The chain carries TRBV28 and TRBJ2-3; 13 bases agree with TRBD2. J was trimmed by 5 bases and V by 5 bases; bases with no gene match: 10. The germline gives CDR1 MDHEN, CDR2 SYDVKM. The CDR3 is 17 amino acids. For the CDR3, the DNA is TGTGCCAGCAGTCCCCGGCTACTAGCGGGGGGGGGAGATACGCAGTATTTT. Translation gives CASSPRLLAGGGDTQYF.

This clone occurred once. This sequence joins TRBV4-3 and TRBJ1-4; tentatively, D is TRBD1 (5 bases). CDR3 size: 17 residues. V dropped 4 bases and J dropped 5 bases, with 20 bases sitting between them. Germline values: CDR1 LGHNA, CDR2 YSLEER. The CDR3, as DNA: TGCGCCAGCAGCCCCTCGGTCCTCCAGGGATTCAATGAAAAACTGTTTTTT. This codes for CASSPSVLQGFNEKLFF.

The chain joins TRBV7-8 to TRBJ2-7; D gene uncertain. Germline V gene sequence: CDR1 SGHVS, CDR2 FQNEAQ. This CDR3 has 17 amino acids. The V end lost 1 base, the J end lost 0 bases, and 16 bases lay between the germline ends. CDR3: CASSLEDVDNLSYEQYF. CDR3 sequence (DNA): TGTGCCAGCAGCTTAGAGGATGTCGACAATCTCTCCTACGAGCAGTACTTC.

The CDR3 DNA reads as TGCGCCAGCAGCCTCCGGAGAACTGAAGCTTTCTTT. Translation: CASSLRRTEAFF. The rearrangement uses TRBV5-1 and TRBJ1-1; D not resolved. Germline V lookup: CDR1 SGHRS, CDR2 YFSETQ. The V end was cut by 4 bases, the J end by 5 bases, with 9 bases between. The CDR3 is made up of 12 amino acids. Together with reference TRBV5-1 and TRBJ1-1, the CDR3 gives the full variable domain: KAGVTQTPRYLIKTRGQQVTLSCSPISGHRSVSWYQQTPGQGLQFLFEYFSETQRNKGNFPGRFSGRQFSNSRSEMNVSTLELGDSALYLCASSLRRTEAFFGQGTRLTVV.

The chain joins TRBV7-9 to TRBJ1-6, with D possibly TRBD1 on 5 matching bases. The CDR3 is made up of 15 amino acids. V was pared by 6 bases and J by 9 bases, with 18 bases between. Germline CDR1 and CDR2: SEHNR and FQNEAQ (reference sequence). The CDR3 region is CASRRAGGTASPLHF. In DNA, the CDR3 is TGTGCCAGCAGACGTGCGGGGGGTACTGCTTCACCCCTCCACTTT.

The rearrangement links TRBV5-1 to TRBJ2-5, with a possible D match to TRBD2 (6 bases). V shed 4 bases and J shed 2 bases, with 15 bases lying between them. This CDR3 comprises 15 residues. The V gene's germline CDR1 is SGHRS and CDR2 YFSETQ. In nucleotides, the CDR3 is TGCGCCAGCAGCCCCGGGCCTAGCGATCAAGAGACCCAGTACTTC. This codes for CASSPGPSDQETQYF.

The chain recombines TRBV18 with TRBJ1-1, with 10 bases that match TRBD1. Germline V lookup: CDR1 KGHSH, CDR2 LQKENI. The CDR3 runs 15 residues. V lost 3 bases and J lost 0; bases outside the gene matches: 1. The CDR3 DNA reads as TGTGCCAGCTCACCCGGGACAGGGGTGAACACTGAAGCTTTCTTT. Translated: CASSPGTGVNTEAFF.

The V and J genes are TRBV6-5 and TRBJ2-7; no reliable D call. Germline values: CDR1 MNHEY, CDR2 SVGAGI. Between the trimmed V and J ends, which lost 3 bases and 6 bases, there was a span of 15 bases. The CDR3 runs to 14 residues. In DNA, the CDR3 is TGTGCCAGCAGTTATGGAATCACGACGGCCGAGCAGTACTTC. Its protein product is CASSYGITTAEQYF.

The chain has TRBV6-1 and TRBJ1-5; TRBD1 agrees at 7 bases. The germline CDR1 and CDR2 sequences are MNHNS and SASEGT. The trim removed 0 bases at V and 1 base at J, leaving 9 bases unmatched. This CDR3 has 18 amino acids. The CDR3 DNA reads as TGTGCCAGCAGTGAAGCGTCATGGACAGGTTTAAGCAATCAGCCCCAGCATTTT. Translation gives CASSEASWTGLSNQPQHF.

The gene calls are TRBV2 and TRBJ2-7; D is unclear. Trimming pared 3 bases from V and 3 bases from J, leaving 3 bases between. The CDR3 covers 11 residues. In germline, CDR1 is SNHLY, CDR2 FYNNEI. Here the CDR3 reads CASSDYYEQYF. CDR3 DNA: TGTGCCAGCAGTGACTACTACGAGCAGTACTTC.

V is TRBV27 and J is TRBJ1-4, with D perhaps matching TRBD1 (6 bases). The V gene's germline CDR1 is MNHEY and CDR2 SMNVEV (reference sequence). Trimming cost V 6 bases and J 4 bases, with 12 bases left between them. The CDR3 runs 14 residues. CDR3 loop: CASRFGQNNEKLFF. The CDR3 DNA reads as TGTGCCAGCAGGTTCGGACAGAATAATGAAAAACTGTTTTTT.